The present entry profiles one T cell receptor beta chain with its context. Data came from immunoSEQ multiplex PCR; TCRdb stores just in-frame clones and leaves some out. In the table there are some 110,000 clones, roughly 80% of which are singletons. Seattle researchers signed up patients amid active infection and tracked them longitudinally. The sample belongs to a study of blood T cell repertoires in COVID-19. The germline V and J ends were trimmed by 4 bases and 2 bases, with 11 bases remaining between them. The CDR3 extends over 14 amino acids. Per germline, CDR1 MNHEY and CDR2 SVGAGI. Sequencing input: peripheral blood. The chain employs TRBV6-5 and TRBJ2-5, with D maybe TRBD1 (6 bases). The source is a man aged 80 or over with COVID-19, enrolled during active disease. The DNA of the CDR3 is TGTGCCAGCAGTTCTGGCAGGGGACAAGAGACCCAGTACTTC. The encoded protein is CASSSGRGQETQYF.